This T cell receptor beta chain was captured by sequencing in a study of T cells in Graves' hyperthyroidism and ophthalmopathy (dated by TCRdb to the late 2010s). In terms of the full investigation: Peripheral blood samples were taken at the time of initial diagnosis, prior to any treatment. According to the paper, TCR Vbeta CDR3 sequencing was carried out on about 140 peripheral blood samples, which came from approximately 41 ophthalmopathy, around 75 hyperthyroidism and 17 progressor patients. A discovery cohort of around 100 patients, 43 with Graves' ophthalmopathy and over 55 with stable Graves' hyperthyroidism, was used to find distinguishing TCR V-J signatures. Prospective prediction of ophthalmopathy was tested in an independent validation cohort consisting of some 18 hyperthyroidism patients and around 16 patients who later progressed to ophthalmopathy. The study also compared thyroid tissue and blood T-cell repertoires from 6 or 7 Graves' hyperthyroidism patients. After blood sampling, hyperthyroidism patients were treated with methimazole at a starting dose of 30 mg daily, and ophthalmopathy patients were treated with high-dose intravenous methylprednisolone. The 100 or so discovery patients were divided at random into training and test sets in a 7:3 ratio. What the work shows at the level of the full study, not this receptor alone: In validation, progression to ophthalmopathy was predicted by the model with 65% to 71% sensitivity and just over 72% specificity, a median of 6.5 months before onset. Most expanded thyroid clonotypes (frequency above 0.001) were also detected in blood, a finding suggesting that blood repertoires may reflect thyroid immune responses. No statistical method was used to fix the sample size in advance, and group allocation was not hidden from the investigators. A model built on a 13 V-J signature distinguished ophthalmopathy from stable hyperthyroidism, reaching 85% to 90% sensitivity and under 84% specificity in cross-validation and 80%/75% in testing.

Stable Graves' hyperthyroidism was defined as the absence of progression to ophthalmopathy over 18 months of follow-up. Hyperthyroidism patients were newly diagnosed, had a disease duration of under 2 months, and were aged 18 to 65 years. Any patient with an uncontrolled infection, another autoimmune disease, pregnancy or lactation was excluded. Diagnoses were established on the basis of clinical symptoms, serum thyroxine and TRAb, thyroid ultrasound, and orbital computed tomography. PBMCs were separated from around 9.1 ml of fresh peripheral blood using Ficoll-Paque density gradient centrifugation. Trizol reagent was used to extract total RNA, and RNA quality was then checked on an Agilent 2100 Bioanalyzer. V lost 4 bases and J lost 0 bases; the stretch between them is 10 bases long. The CDR3 starts with the cysteine, ends with the phenylalanine, and has 14 residues. Solely the CDR3 DNA is kept, with 42 bases framed from the first base. Looking up the germline V gene (reference sequence) yields CDR1 DFQATT and CDR2 SNEGSKA.

Amplification of TCR beta CDR3 regions was carried out from RNA transcripts. The first round of RT-PCR for the TCR CDR3 was performed with the HTBI primer set and the Qiagen OneStep RT-PCR kit. Libraries were constructed in a second round of multiplex PCR, after which size selection and purification were performed. Paired-end sequencing of the libraries was performed with 100 bp reads on an Illumina HiSeq2000. In the authors' own workflow: SOAPnuke was used to process the raw data, removing reads that contained adapters or uncalled bases, had a mean Phred below 15, or lacked an exact match to the constant primer or identifier. High-quality paired reads were merged with COPE v1.2.5, and unique nucleotide sequences were defined as clonotypes. Clonotypes were aligned to IMGT TRBV, TRBD and TRBJ reference segments using MiTCR v1.1. The analysis was restricted to V-J combinations with a frequency above 0.0001, which together covered over 99% of the repertoires. A TCS score was defined as the ratio of F50 (clonal expansion) to E x V (chaos), with BLOSUM62-based TCRdist applied between CDR3 peptides within each V-J. Welch's t-statistics and random forest reduced some 510 V-J features to 13, which were used in a naive Bayes classifier (R e1071). The public reads were run again by TCRdb, first through fastp at Q25 and then through MiXCR, and only productive beta chains were kept. Each entry merges the rows of one CDR3 protein and shows their most common DNA and genes. Here the V and J calls rest on TCRdb's processing, not on the authors' analysis. This sample gives about 560,000 distinct CDR3 sequences in total; approximately 15% of them show up just once. The biggest ten clones account for about 18% of the sample.

Turning to this clonotype: Its specific antigen is unknown. Base quality data are lacking; no much larger clone is found one base away.

The V and J segments used are TRBV20-1 and TRBJ1-3; perhaps TRBD1 is the D gene, with 6 bases matching. This TCR was sampled from a woman between 18 and 30 years old with Graves' hyperthyroidism. Source material: blood. The DNA sequence is given as TGCAGTGCTACAGGGGTCGGCTCTGGAAACACCATATATTTT. The resulting protein is CSATGVGSGNTIYF.